This T cell receptor (beta chain) comes out of a study of blood T cell repertoires in COVID-19. Study summary: T cells, B-cell-depleted T cells, or PBMCs provided the cDNA or gDNA that served as material.

In its sample, this clone was seen many times. In the authors' methods: Amplification of reference gene primers provided the estimated nucleated cell counts. Only in-frame clones appear in the TCRdb table, and some are missing; sequencing was by immunoSEQ multiplex PCR. V and J calls and clone size are as listed in that table; D and trimming were resolved from the DNA. The repertoire has 120,000 to 150,000 clones, 65% to 85% of them found once; the top ten carry over 10%. V was clipped by 4 bases and J by 11 bases, with 20 bases between them. CDR1 is SGHTA, CDR2 FQGNSA, per germline. This CDR3 contains 14 residues.

The sequencing input was peripheral blood. The receptor was isolated from a man aged 55 to 70 with active or convalescent COVID-19. The V call is TRBV7-2, the J call TRBJ1-1; D not certain. CDR3 protein: CASSSPRRGNGAFF. For the CDR3, the DNA is TGTGCCAGCAGCTCCCCCCGGCGGGGTAATGGGGCTTTCTTT. Full variable domain (missing parts from reference TRBV7-2 and TRBJ1-1): GAGVSQSPSNKVTEKGKDVELRCDPISGHTALYWYRQSLGQGLEFLIYFQGNSAPDKSGLPSDRFSAERTGGSVSTLTIQRTQQEDSAVYLCASSSPRRGNGAFFGQGTRLTVV.